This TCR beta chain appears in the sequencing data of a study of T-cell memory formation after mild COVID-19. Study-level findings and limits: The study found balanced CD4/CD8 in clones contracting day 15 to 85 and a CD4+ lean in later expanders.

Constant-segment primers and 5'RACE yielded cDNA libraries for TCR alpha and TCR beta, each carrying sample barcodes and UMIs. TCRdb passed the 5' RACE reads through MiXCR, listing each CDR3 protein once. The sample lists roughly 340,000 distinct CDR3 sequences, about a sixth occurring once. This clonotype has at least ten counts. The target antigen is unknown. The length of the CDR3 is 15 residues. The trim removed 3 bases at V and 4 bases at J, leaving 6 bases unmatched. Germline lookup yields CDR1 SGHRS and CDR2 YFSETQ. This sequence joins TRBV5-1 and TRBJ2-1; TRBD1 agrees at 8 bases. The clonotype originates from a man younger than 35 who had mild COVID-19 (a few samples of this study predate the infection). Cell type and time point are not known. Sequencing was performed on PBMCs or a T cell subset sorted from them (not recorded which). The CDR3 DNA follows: TGCGCCAGCAGCTCCGGGACAGGACTTTACAATGAGCAGTTCTTC. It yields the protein CASSSGTGLYNEQFF.